This is a list of T cell receptor beta chains from one sample in a study of blood T cell repertoires in COVID-19. TCRdb's copy holds only in-frame clones and misses some; the assay was immunoSEQ multiplex PCR. This table has 90,000 to 130,000 clones, roughly 87% appearing once. The sequencing sample was made of peripheral blood. These receptor sequences come from a human donor in a cohort sampled during active COVID-19. Each CDR3 is given with its conserved first and last residue. The D gene is left open where the match is weak. Size values are once, few and many counts, or a class for expanded clones, and some rows have none.

J: TRBJ1-5
V: TRBV6-5
size: NA
D: NA
DNA: TGTGCCAGCAGCCCCGGGGGGGATTATCAGCCCCAGCATTTT
CDR3: CASSPGGDYQPQHF

J: TRBJ2-1
V: TRBV9
size: NA
D: NA
DNA: TGTGCCAGTTCCTGGGGCGACAATGAGCAGTTCTTC
CDR3: CASSWGDNEQFF

J: TRBJ2-1
V: TRBV24-1
size: NA
D: TRBD1
DNA: TGTGCCACCAGTGATCCGACAGGGGTTAACAATGAGCAGTTCTTC
CDR3: CATSDPTGVNNEQFF

J: TRBJ1-1
V: TRBV30
size: few
D: TRBD1
DNA: TGTGCCTGCATGACAGGGTTCGACACTGAAGCTTTCTTT
CDR3: CACMTGFDTEAFF

J: TRBJ2-3
V: TRBV3-1/TRBV3-2
size: NA
D: NA
DNA: TGTGCCAGCAGCCAAGGGCCCGCGGGGACAGATACGCAGTATTTT
CDR3: CASSQGPAGTDTQYF

J: TRBJ2-7
V: TRBV6-5
size: NA
D: NA
DNA: TGTGCCAGCAAGTTTCCGGGGATTTCCTACGAGCAGTACTTC
CDR3: CASKFPGISYEQYF

J: TRBJ1-5
V: TRBV27
size: NA
D: NA
DNA: TGTGCCAGCAGTACCTCGGGTGGCAATCAGCCCCAGCATTTT
CDR3: CASSTSGGNQPQHF

J: TRBJ1-4
V: TRBV12-5
size: NA
D: NA
DNA: TGTGCTAGTGGTTTATCGACTAATGAAAAACTGTTTTTT
CDR3: CASGLSTNEKLFF

J: TRBJ2-7
V: TRBV7-2
size: NA
D: NA
DNA: TGTGCCAGCAGCCCCGCCTACGAGCAGTACTTC
CDR3: CASSPAYEQYF

J: TRBJ2-1
V: TRBV9
size: NA
D: TRBD2
DNA: TGTGCCAGCAGCGGGCGGGGGGCGGATGATTACAATGAGCAGTTCTTC
CDR3: CASSGRGADDYNEQFF

J: TRBJ2-2
V: TRBV18
size: NA
D: TRBD1
DNA: TGTGCCAGCTCAAGCCTACAGGGGTTAGGTGCCGGGGAGCTGTTTTTT
CDR3: CASSSLQGLGAGELFF

J: TRBJ2-5
V: TRBV7-9
size: NA
D: NA
DNA: TGTGCCAGCAGCTTCTCTCAAGAGACCCAGTACTTC
CDR3: CASSFSQETQYF

J: TRBJ2-3
V: TRBV20-1
size: NA
D: NA
DNA: TGCAGTGCTAGAGATCTAGTTACGCAGTATTTT
CDR3: CSARDLVTQYF

J: TRBJ1-5
V: TRBV5-5
size: NA
D: TRBD1
DNA: TGTGCCAGCAGCCGACGACAGGGCGAGGGCAATCAGCCCCAGCATTTT
CDR3: CASSRRQGEGNQPQHF

J: TRBJ2-7
V: TRBV18
size: NA
D: TRBD1
DNA: TGTGCCAGCTCACCCCAGACAGGGGACTACGAGCAGTACTTC
CDR3: CASSPQTGDYEQYF

J: TRBJ2-3
V: TRBV18
size: few
D: TRBD2
DNA: TGTGCCAGCTCACCGGTACTAGCGGGAGGCACAGATACGCAGTATTTT
CDR3: CASSPVLAGGTDTQYF

J: TRBJ1-1
V: TRBV11-1
size: NA
D: TRBD1
DNA: TGTGCCAGCAGCGCAAGGGGACAGCAGAATGAAGCTTTCTTT
CDR3: CASSARGQQNEAFF

J: TRBJ1-4
V: TRBV6-5
size: NA
D: NA
DNA: TGTGCCAGCAGTTACTCGAGTCGGGGGGAAAAACTGTTTTTT
CDR3: CASSYSSRGEKLFF

J: TRBJ2-7
V: TRBV19
size: NA
D: TRBD1
DNA: TGTGCCAGTAGTGCCGGGACAGGGGGGGGCTACGAGCAGTACTTC
CDR3: CASSAGTGGGYEQYF

J: TRBJ1-1
V: TRBV6-7
size: NA
D: TRBD1
DNA: TGTGCCAGCAGTTACTGGGGACAGCCCATGAACACTGAAGCTTTCTTT
CDR3: CASSYWGQPMNTEAFF

J: TRBJ2-5
V: TRBV15
size: NA
D: NA
DNA: TGTGCCACCAGCACCCTAGGCGCGTATGAGACCCAGTACTTC
CDR3: CATSTLGAYETQYF

J: TRBJ1-3
V: TRBV7-9
size: NA
D: NA
DNA: TGTGCCAGCAGCTTATTGGGTACGGAGAGTCTGGATGGAAACACCATATATTTT
CDR3: CASSLLGTESLDGNTIYF

J: TRBJ2-1
V: TRBV11-2
size: NA
D: NA
DNA: TGTGCCAGCAGCTTACTTCGAGGGAGGACTAAAGATGAGCAGTTCTTC
CDR3: CASSLLRGRTKDEQFF

J: TRBJ2-7
V: TRBV4-2
size: NA
D: TRBD2
DNA: TGTGCCAGCAGCCAAGTACGGCTAGCGGGCTACGAGCAGTACTTC
CDR3: CASSQVRLAGYEQYF

J: TRBJ1-2
V: TRBV6-5
size: NA
D: TRBD1
DNA: TGTGCCAGCAGACCAGGGACAGGGGGCGGCTATGGCTACACCTTC
CDR3: CASRPGTGGGYGYTF

J: TRBJ1-3
V: TRBV6-5
size: NA
D: NA
DNA: TGTGCCAGCAGTTACCGTTACAGGGATGGAAACACCATATATTTT
CDR3: CASSYRYRDGNTIYF

J: TRBJ2-3
V: TRBV27
size: NA
D: NA
DNA: TGTGCCAGCAGGACAGGCAGCACAGATACGCAGTATTTT
CDR3: CASRTGSTDTQYF

J: TRBJ1-6
V: TRBV7-3
size: NA
D: TRBD1
DNA: TGTGCCAGCAGCTTGGAAAGACAGGGGGCCGAATCACCCCTCCACTTT
CDR3: CASSLERQGAESPLHF

J: TRBJ2-2
V: TRBV7-3
size: NA
D: TRBD1
DNA: TGTGCCAGCAGCACACGGACAGGATTAAACACCGGGGAGCTGTTTTTT
CDR3: CASSTRTGLNTGELFF

J: TRBJ2-1
V: TRBV9
size: NA
D: NA
DNA: TGTGCCAGCAGCCCGAGTGGCGGCGTCTCCTACAATGAGCAGTTCTTC
CDR3: CASSPSGGVSYNEQFF

J: TRBJ1-6
V: TRBV6-5
size: NA
D: NA
DNA: TGTGCCAGCAATACAGGGTCTGTAAATTCACCCCTCCACTTT
CDR3: CASNTGSVNSPLHF